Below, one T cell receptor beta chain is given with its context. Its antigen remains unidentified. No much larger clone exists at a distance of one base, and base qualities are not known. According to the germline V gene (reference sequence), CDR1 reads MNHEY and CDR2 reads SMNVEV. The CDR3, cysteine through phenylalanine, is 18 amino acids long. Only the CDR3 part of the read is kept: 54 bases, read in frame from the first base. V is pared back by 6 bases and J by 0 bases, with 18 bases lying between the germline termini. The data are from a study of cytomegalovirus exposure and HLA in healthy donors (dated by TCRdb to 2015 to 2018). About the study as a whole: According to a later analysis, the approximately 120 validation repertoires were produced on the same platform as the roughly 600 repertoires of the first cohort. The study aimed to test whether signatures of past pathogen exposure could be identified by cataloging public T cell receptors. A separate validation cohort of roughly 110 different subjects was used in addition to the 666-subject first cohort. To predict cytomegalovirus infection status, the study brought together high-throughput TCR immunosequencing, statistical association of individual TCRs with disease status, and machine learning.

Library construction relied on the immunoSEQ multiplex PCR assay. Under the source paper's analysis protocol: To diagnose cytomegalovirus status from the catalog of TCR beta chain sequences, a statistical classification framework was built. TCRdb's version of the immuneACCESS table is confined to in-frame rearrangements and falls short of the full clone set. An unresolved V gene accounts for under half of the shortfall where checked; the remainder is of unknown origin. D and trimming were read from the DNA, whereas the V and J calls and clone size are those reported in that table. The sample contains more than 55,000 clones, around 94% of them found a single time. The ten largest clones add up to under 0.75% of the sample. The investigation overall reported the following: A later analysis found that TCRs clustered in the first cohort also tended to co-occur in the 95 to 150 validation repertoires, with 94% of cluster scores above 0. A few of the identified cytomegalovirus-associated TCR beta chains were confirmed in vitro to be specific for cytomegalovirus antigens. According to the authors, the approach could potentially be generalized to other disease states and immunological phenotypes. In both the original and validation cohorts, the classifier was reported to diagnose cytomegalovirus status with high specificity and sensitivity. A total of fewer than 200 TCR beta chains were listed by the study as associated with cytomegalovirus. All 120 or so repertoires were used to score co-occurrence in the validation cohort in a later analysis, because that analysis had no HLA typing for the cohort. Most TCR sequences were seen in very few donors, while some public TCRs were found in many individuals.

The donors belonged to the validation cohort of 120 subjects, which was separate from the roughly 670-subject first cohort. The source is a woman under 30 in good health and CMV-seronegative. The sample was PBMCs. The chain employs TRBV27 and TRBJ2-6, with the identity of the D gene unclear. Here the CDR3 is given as CASRSLGSGLSGANVLTF. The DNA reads TGTGCCAGCAGAAGCCTGGGCAGTGGTCTCTCTGGGGCCAACGTCCTGACTTTC.